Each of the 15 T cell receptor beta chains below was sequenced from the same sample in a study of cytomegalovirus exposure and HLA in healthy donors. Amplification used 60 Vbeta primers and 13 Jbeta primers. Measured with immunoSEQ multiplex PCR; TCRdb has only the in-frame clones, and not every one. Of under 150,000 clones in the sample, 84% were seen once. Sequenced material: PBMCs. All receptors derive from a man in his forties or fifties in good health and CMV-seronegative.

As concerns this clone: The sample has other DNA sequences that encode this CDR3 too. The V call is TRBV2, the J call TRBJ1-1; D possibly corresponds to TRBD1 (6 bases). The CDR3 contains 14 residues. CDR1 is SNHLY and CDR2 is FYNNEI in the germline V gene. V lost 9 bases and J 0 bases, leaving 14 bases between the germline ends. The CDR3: CASRTGTMNTEAFF. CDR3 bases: TGTGCCAGTCGGACCGGGACAATGAACACTGAAGCTTTCTTT. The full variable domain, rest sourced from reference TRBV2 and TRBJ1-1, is EPEVTQTPSHQVTQMGQEVILRCVPISNHLYFYWYRQILGQKVEFLVSFYNNEISEKSEIFDDQFSVERPDGSNFTLKIRSTKLEDSAMYFCASRTGTMNTEAFFGQGTRLTVV.

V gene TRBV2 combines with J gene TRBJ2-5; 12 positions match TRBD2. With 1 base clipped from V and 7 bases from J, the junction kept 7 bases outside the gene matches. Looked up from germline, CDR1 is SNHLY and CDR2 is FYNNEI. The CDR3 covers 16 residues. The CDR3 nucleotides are TGTGCCAGCAGTGAAGGACTAGCGGGGGTCCGTGGGACCCAGTACTTC. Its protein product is CASSEGLAGVRGTQYF.

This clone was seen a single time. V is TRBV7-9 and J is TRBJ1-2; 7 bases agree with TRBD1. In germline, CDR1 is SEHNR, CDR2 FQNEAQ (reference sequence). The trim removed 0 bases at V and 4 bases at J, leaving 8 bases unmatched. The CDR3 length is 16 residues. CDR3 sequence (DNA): TGTGCCAGCAGCTTAGCTTTCGAGGGGGCGAGCTATGGCTACACCTTC. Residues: CASSLAFEGASYGYTF.

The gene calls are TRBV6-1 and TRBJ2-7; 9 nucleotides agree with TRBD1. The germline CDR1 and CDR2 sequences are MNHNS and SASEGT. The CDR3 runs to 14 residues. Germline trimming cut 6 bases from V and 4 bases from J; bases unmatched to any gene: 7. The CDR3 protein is CASRRDRVLYEQYF. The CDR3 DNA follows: TGTGCCAGCAGGAGGGACAGGGTTTTATACGAGCAGTACTTC.

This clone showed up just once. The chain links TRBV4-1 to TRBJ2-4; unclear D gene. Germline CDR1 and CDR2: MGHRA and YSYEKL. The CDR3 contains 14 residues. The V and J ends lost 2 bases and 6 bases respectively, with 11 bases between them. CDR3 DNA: TGCGCCAGCAGCCAATACGTCGGCGGAAACATTCAGTACTTC. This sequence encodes CASSQYVGGNIQYF.

The CDR3 sequence is CASSTRDKPFGGYTF. The CDR3 DNA is TGTGCCAGCAGTACCCGGGACAAGCCCTTTGGGGGCTACACCTTC. The chain has TRBV27 and TRBJ1-2, with D possibly TRBD1 on 6 matching bases. V was clipped by 5 bases and J by 8 bases, with 21 bases between them. The CDR3 spans 15 residues. Germline V gene sequence: CDR1 MNHEY, CDR2 SMNVEV (reference sequence).

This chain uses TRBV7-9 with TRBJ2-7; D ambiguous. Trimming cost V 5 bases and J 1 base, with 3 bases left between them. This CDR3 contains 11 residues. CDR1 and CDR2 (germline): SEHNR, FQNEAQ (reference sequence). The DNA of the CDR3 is TGTGCCAGCAGCCCATCCTACGAGCAGTACTTC. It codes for CASSPSYEQYF.

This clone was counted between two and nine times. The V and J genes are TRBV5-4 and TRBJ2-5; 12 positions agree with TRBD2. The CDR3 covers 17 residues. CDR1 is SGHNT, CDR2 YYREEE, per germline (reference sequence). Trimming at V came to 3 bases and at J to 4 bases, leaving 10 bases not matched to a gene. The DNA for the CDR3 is TGTGCCAGCAGCTCAGGGGGCCTAGCGGGGGGGATAGAGACCCAGTACTTC. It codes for CASSSGGLAGGIETQYF.

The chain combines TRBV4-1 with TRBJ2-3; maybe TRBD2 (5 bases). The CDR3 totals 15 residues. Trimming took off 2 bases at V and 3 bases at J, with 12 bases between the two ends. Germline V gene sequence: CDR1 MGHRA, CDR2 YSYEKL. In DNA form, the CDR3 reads TGCGCCAGCAGCCAACAGACCGGGGTTACAGATACGCAGTATTTT. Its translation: CASSQQTGVTDTQYF.

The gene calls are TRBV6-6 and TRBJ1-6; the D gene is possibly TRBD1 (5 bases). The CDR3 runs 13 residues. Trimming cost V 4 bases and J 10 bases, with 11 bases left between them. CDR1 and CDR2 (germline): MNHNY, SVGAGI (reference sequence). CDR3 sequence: CASSSRVDSPLHF. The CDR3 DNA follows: TGTGCCAGCAGTTCCAGGGTTGACTCACCCCTCCACTTT.

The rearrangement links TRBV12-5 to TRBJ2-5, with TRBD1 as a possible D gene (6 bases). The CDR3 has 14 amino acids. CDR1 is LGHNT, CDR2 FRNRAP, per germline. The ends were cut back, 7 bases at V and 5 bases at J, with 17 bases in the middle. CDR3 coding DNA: TGTGCTAGTGCCATAGGGACACCTCCCGAGACCCAGTACTTC. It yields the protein CASAIGTPPETQYF.

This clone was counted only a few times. This CDR3 reads CASSPEGGQREAFF. The DNA for the CDR3 is TGTGCCAGCAGCCCGGAAGGGGGACAGCGTGAAGCTTTCTTT. The rearrangement joins TRBV5-4 to TRBJ1-1, with 7 bases that match TRBD1. Germline V gene lookup returns CDR1 SGHNT and CDR2 YYREEE (reference sequence). V gave up 4 bases and J gave up 7 bases; unmatched junction bases: 10. The CDR3 consists of 14 residues.

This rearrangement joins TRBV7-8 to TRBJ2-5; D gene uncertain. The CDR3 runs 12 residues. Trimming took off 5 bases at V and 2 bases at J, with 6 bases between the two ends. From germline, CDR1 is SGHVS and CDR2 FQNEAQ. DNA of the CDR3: TGTGCCAGCAGCCGAGCACAAGAGACCCAGTACTTC. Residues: CASSRAQETQYF. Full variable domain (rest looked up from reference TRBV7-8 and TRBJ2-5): GAGVSQSPRYKVAKRGQDVALRCDPISGHVSLFWYQQALGQGPEFLTYFQNEAQLDKSGLPSDRFFAERPEGSVSTLKIQRTQQEDSAVYLCASSRAQETQYFGPGTRLLVL.

CDR3 DNA sequence: TGTGCCAGTAGTACCAGAGAGACTAGTTTGTACGAGCAGTACTTC. This codes for CASSTRETSLYEQYF. The rearrangement links TRBV19 to TRBJ2-7, with D possibly TRBD2 on 6 matching bases. Germline lookup yields CDR1 LNHDA and CDR2 SQIVND (reference sequence). This CDR3 comprises 15 residues. The V end was cut by 4 bases, the J end by 4 bases, with 17 bases between.

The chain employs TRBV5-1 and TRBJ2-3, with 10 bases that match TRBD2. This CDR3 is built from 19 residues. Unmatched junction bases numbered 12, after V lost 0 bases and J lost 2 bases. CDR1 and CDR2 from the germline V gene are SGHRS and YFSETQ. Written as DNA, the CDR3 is TGCGCCAGCAGCTTGGAATTAACTCTAGCGGGGGCCTTCACAGATACGCAGTATTTT. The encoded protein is CASSLELTLAGAFTDTQYF.